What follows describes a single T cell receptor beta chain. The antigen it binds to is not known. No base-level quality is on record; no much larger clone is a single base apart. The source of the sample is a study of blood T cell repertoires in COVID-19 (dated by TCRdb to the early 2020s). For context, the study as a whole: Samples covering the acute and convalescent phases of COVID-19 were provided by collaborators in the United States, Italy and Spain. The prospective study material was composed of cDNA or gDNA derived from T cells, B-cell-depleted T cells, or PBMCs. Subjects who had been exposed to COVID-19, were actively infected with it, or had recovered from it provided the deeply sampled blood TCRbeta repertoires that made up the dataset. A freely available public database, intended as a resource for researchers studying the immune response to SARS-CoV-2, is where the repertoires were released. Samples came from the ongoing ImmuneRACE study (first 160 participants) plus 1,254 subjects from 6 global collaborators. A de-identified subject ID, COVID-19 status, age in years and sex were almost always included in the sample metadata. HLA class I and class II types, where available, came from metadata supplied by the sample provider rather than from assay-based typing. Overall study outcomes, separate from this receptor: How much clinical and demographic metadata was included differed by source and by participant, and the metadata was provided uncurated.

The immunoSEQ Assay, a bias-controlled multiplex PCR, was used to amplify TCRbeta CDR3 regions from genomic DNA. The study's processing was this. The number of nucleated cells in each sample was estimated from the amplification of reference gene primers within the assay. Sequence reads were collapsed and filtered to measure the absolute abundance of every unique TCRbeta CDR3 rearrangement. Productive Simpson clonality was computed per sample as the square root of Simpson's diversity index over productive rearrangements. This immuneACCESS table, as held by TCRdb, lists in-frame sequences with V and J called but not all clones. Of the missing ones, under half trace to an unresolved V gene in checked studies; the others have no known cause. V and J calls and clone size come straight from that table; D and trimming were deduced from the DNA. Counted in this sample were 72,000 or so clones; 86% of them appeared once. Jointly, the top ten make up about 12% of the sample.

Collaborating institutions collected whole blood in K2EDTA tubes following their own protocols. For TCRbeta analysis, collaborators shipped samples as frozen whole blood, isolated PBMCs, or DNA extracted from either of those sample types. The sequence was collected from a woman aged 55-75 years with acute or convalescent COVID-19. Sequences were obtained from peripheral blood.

This receptor carries the CDR3 CASQGAGGRHEQYF. Here is the DNA: TGTGCCAGCCAGGGCGCGGGGGGCAGGCACGAGCAGTACTTC. This receptor chain uses TRBV25-1 and TRBJ2-7; 8 nucleotides in the junction match TRBD2. The CDR3 numbers 14 residues from cysteine through phenylalanine. The DNA shown is the 42-base CDR3, in frame from base 1. Sequences MGHDK (CDR1) and SYGVNS (CDR2) are obtained from the germline V gene. Ends trimmed: V by 8 bases, J by 5 bases; bases unmatched to a gene: 11.